Listed below are T cell receptor beta chains from one sample, sequenced in a study of OX40 agonist ivuxolimab in advanced cancers. Only in-frame clones appear in the TCRdb table, and some are missing; sequencing was by immunoSEQ multiplex PCR. In the table there are about 77,000 clones, over 85% of which are singletons. This specimen was CD4+ or CD8+ T cells sorted from blood, taken in a trial of the OX40 agonist ivuxolimab. The source of these receptors is an adult with an advanced solid tumor such as melanoma, head and neck, liver or kidney cancer. CDR3s include the opening cysteine and the closing phenylalanine or tryptophan. D genes are given only for firm matches. Clone size appears in some rows only: once, few, many, or a class for an expanded clone.

V: TRBV11-3
D: -
size: -
J: TRBJ1-3
CDR3: CASSLSIGNTIYF
DNA: TGTGCCAGCAGCTTGAGCATTGGAAACACCATATATTTT

V: TRBV14
D: -
size: few
J: TRBJ2-5
CDR3: CASSPLGQQQETQYF
DNA: TGTGCCAGCAGCCCGTTAGGACAGCAACAAGAGACCCAGTACTTC

V: TRBV5-5
D: -
size: once
J: TRBJ2-5
CDR3: CASTSSTPALETQYF
DNA: TGTGCCAGCACCTCGTCCACTCCAGCCTTAGAGACCCAGTACTTC

V: TRBV6-5
D: TRBD1
size: medium-sized
J: TRBJ1-1
CDR3: CASSLGQGLYQAFF
DNA: TGTGCCAGCAGCTTGGGACAGGGCCTATATCAGGCTTTCTTT

V: TRBV6-5
D: -
size: -
J: TRBJ1-1
CDR3: CASRGIALWGVEAFF
DNA: TGTGCCAGCAGGGGTATAGCCCTCTGGGGTGTAGAAGCTTTCTTT

V: TRBV18
D: TRBD1
size: -
J: TRBJ1-1
CDR3: CASSDTGGTEAFF
DNA: TGTGCCAGCTCGGACACAGGGGGCACTGAAGCTTTCTTT

V: TRBV28
D: -
size: -
J: TRBJ2-7
CDR3: CASSPSWHEQYF
DNA: TGTGCCAGCAGTCCAAGTTGGCACGAGCAGTACTTC

V: TRBV7-6
D: -
size: -
J: TRBJ1-1
CDR3: CASSLGAPGFEAFF
DNA: TGTGCCAGCAGCTTGGGGGCGCCGGGCTTTGAAGCTTTCTTT

V: TRBV2
D: -
size: -
J: TRBJ2-2
CDR3: CASEYLENTGELFF
DNA: TGTGCCAGCGAGTACCTAGAAAACACCGGGGAGCTGTTTTTT

V: TRBV5-1
D: -
size: once
J: TRBJ1-1
CDR3: CASSLFSPTGPMNTEAFF
DNA: TGCGCCAGCAGCTTATTTTCCCCCACGGGCCCTATGAACACTGAAGCTTTCTTT